Each of the 14 T cell receptor beta chains below was sequenced from the same sample in a study of blood T cell repertoires in COVID-19. Clones were read by immunoSEQ multiplex PCR, and TCRdb kept only the in-frame ones, dropping some. This repertoire shows under 200,000 clones, around nine tenths found once; its top ten account for under 0.65%. Sample: peripheral blood. These receptors were taken from a man in his 60s with COVID-19, enrolled during active disease.

The V gene is TRBV6-5, the J gene TRBJ1-2, with 9 nucleotides matching TRBD1. The V gene's germline CDR1 is MNHEY and CDR2 SVGAGI. CDR3 length equals 15 residues. With 0 bases clipped from V and 4 bases from J, the junction kept 3 bases outside the gene matches. The CDR3 nucleotides read TGTGCCAGCAGTTACTCCGGACAGGGGCTCTATGGCTACACCTTC. Amino acids: CASSYSGQGLYGYTF.

CDR3 sequence (DNA): TGTGCCAGCAGCGTAACGAGTACCTTAGCCAAAAACATTCAGTACTTC. Amino acids: CASSVTSTLAKNIQYF. The chain couples TRBV11-2 to TRBJ2-4, with D unclear. Germline V CDR1 and CDR2: SGHAT, FQNNGV. V was trimmed by 5 bases and J by 0 bases, leaving 14 bases between them. This CDR3 has 16 amino acids. The variable domain in full, completed from reference TRBV11-2 and TRBJ2-4, reads EAGVAQSPRYKIIEKRQSVAFWCNPISGHATLYWYQQILGQGPKLLIQFQNNGVVDDSQLPKDRFSAERLKGVDSTLKIQPAKLEDSAVYLCASSVTSTLAKNIQYFGAGTRLSVL.

In this sample, this clone turned up once. J is TRBJ2-7 and V is TRBV18; 9 positions match TRBD1. CDR3 length: 17 amino acids. V lost 3 bases to trimming and J lost 2 bases; unmatched junction nucleotides: 11. Germline loops: CDR1 KGHSH, CDR2 LQKENI. The CDR3 is CASSPPLGQGRPYEQYF. CDR3 nucleotide sequence: TGTGCCAGCTCACCTCCCCTAGGACAGGGGCGACCCTACGAGCAGTACTTC.

The chain links TRBV6-5 to TRBJ1-6; maybe TRBD1 (5 bases). V was clipped by 7 bases and J by 4 bases, with 11 bases between them. The germline V gene encodes CDR1 MNHEY and CDR2 SVGAGI. This CDR3 has 14 residues. In nucleotides, the CDR3 is TGTGCCAGCAACCAAGGGGTGTATAATTCACCCCTCCACTTT. Its translation is CASNQGVYNSPLHF.

J is TRBJ2-7 and V is TRBV12-3 or TRBV12-4, with D possibly TRBD1 on 7 matching bases. The germline V and J ends were trimmed by 2 bases and 6 bases, with 11 bases remaining between them. This CDR3 has 13 amino acids. The DNA for the CDR3 is TGTGCCAGCAGTTTAAACAGGGGAGGCGAGCAGTACTTC. Its translation is CASSLNRGGEQYF.

The chain joins TRBV7-9 to TRBJ2-1, with 10 bases fitting TRBD2. The CDR3 loop spans 15 amino acids. Germline V lookup: CDR1 SEHNR, CDR2 FQNEAQ (reference sequence). The junction had 7 bases not matched to a gene; V was cut back by 5 bases and J by 6 bases. DNA for the CDR3: TGTGCCAGCAGCGTCAGCGGGGGGGCACTCAATGAGCAGTTCTTC. Translated, it gives CASSVSGGALNEQFF.

The V and J genes are TRBV7-3 and TRBJ2-7, with TRBD2 matching over 9 bases. The CDR3 runs to 15 residues. Looked up from germline, CDR1 is SGHTA and CDR2 is FQGTGA. V was clipped by 2 bases and J by 7 bases; unmatched bases: 9. The CDR3 coding sequence is TGTGCCAGCAGCTTAGGGGCGGGAGGGCCATGGGAGCAGTACTTC. This sequence encodes CASSLGAGGPWEQYF.

J is TRBJ1-3 and V is TRBV7-8, with D possibly TRBD1 on 6 matching bases. Germline V gene lookup returns CDR1 SGHVS and CDR2 FQNEAQ. The V end was cut by 1 base, the J end by 0 bases, with 10 bases between. The CDR3 has 16 residues. The chain's CDR3 is CASSLGTVPSGNTIYF. CDR3 DNA: TGTGCCAGCAGCTTAGGGACAGTCCCCTCTGGAAACACCATATATTTT.

In this sample, this clone turned up once. The rearrangement joins TRBV5-1 to TRBJ2-1; 9 bases are shared with TRBD1. The germline V gene encodes CDR1 SGHRS and CDR2 YFSETQ. This CDR3 has 16 residues. The V segment lost 4 bases and the J segment 10 bases; nucleotides outside the gene matches: 15. CDR3 sequence reads: CASSPNWDRVPEEQFF. The DNA for the CDR3 is TGCGCCAGCAGCCCAAACTGGGACAGGGTGCCTGAGGAGCAGTTCTTC.

The V gene is TRBV29-1, the J gene TRBJ2-3; D remains ambiguous. Germline CDR1 reads SQVTM; CDR2 reads ANQGSEA. V dropped 7 bases and J dropped 6 bases, with 8 bases sitting between them. CDR3 size: 10 residues. CDR3 nucleotides: TGCAGCGCCCGGCGGGATACGCAGTATTTT. Residues: CSARRDTQYF.

Here the CDR3 DNA reads TGTGCCAGCAGCCAAGATCGAGAGGGGAACAGGGCTTACGGCTACACCTTC. Protein: CASSQDREGNRAYGYTF. The rearrangement joins TRBV14 to TRBJ1-2; D may be TRBD1 (6 bases). Trimming shortened V by 0 bases and J by 8 bases, and 22 bases separated the two germline ends. CDR3 length: 17 amino acids. Germline V CDR1 and CDR2: SGHDN, FVKESK.

J is TRBJ2-7 and V is TRBV3-1 (or the pseudogene TRBV3-2); TRBD2 aligns across 8 bases. The germline gives CDR1 LGHDT, CDR2 YNNKEL (reference sequence). The CDR3 is 18 residues long. V shed 4 bases, J shed 0 bases, and the junction held 14 bases outside the gene matches. CDR3 in amino acids: CASSLSWIAGQTSYEQYF. The CDR3 bases are TGTGCCAGCAGCCTAAGCTGGATAGCGGGGCAGACCTCCTACGAGCAGTACTTC.

This chain uses TRBV19 with TRBJ1-1, with D hard to call. Trimming removed 7 bases at V and 5 bases at J, with 8 bases between. Germline assignment: CDR1 LNHDA and CDR2 SQIVND (reference sequence). The CDR3 has 11 amino acids. CDR3 residues: CASIWETEAFF. Here the CDR3 DNA reads TGTGCCAGTATATGGGAGACTGAAGCTTTCTTT.

The chain combines TRBV14 with TRBJ1-2; weak D call: TRBD1 (6 bases). Per germline, CDR1 SGHDN and CDR2 FVKESK. CDR3 length: 14 residues. V lost 1 base, J lost 4 bases, and 10 bases lay in between. CDR3 protein: CASSQVGQSYGYTF. The CDR3 DNA is TGTGCCAGCAGCCAAGTAGGACAGAGCTATGGCTACACCTTC.